The clone carrying this TCR beta chain was seen just once. This record belongs to a study of blood T cell repertoires in COVID-19. Looking at the study overall: From the United States, Italy and Spain came samples of acute and convalescent COVID-19. The analysed material was cDNA or gDNA that came from T cells, B-cell-depleted T cells, or PBMCs.

Methods used by the authors: From reference gene primer amplification, estimates of nucleated cell counts were derived. Profiling relied on immunoSEQ multiplex PCR, and the TCRdb table lists in-frame clones only, not all of them. The DNA was the basis for D and trimming; V, J and clone size are from that table. Of more than 250,000 clones in the sample, about 82% were seen once. V lost 0 bases to trimming and J lost 8 bases, with 8 bases between them. CDR1 is SGHTA and CDR2 is FQGNSA in the germline V gene. CDR3 length: 13 residues. The chain combines TRBV7-2 with TRBJ1-5; D uncertain. The specimen sequenced was peripheral blood. This receptor was taken from a woman aged 45-65 years with acute or convalescent COVID-19. The CDR3: CASSLAPREPQHF. The CDR3 coding sequence is TGTGCCAGCAGCTTAGCGCCCCGGGAGCCCCAGCATTTT.